This entry describes one T cell receptor (beta chain). The entry originates in a study of blood T cell repertoires in COVID-19. V lost 1 base, J lost 11 bases, and 14 bases lay in between. Germline lookup yields CDR1 SGHTA and CDR2 FQGNSA. This CDR3 spans 13 amino acids. Sequencing was performed with immunoSEQ multiplex PCR; in TCRdb, only in-frame clones are kept and a portion is missing. There are about 200,000 clones in the sample; 75% to 85% occur only once, and around 2.5% lies in the top ten. The V call is TRBV7-2, the J call TRBJ1-1; a possible D gene is TRBD1 (5 bases). The origin of this receptor is a woman in her sixties or seventies with COVID-19, enrolled during active disease. The sequenced sample consisted of peripheral blood. The CDR3 coding sequence is TGTGCCAGCAGCTTAGATCCGGGGGTAGGCGCTTTCTTT. Translation: CASSLDPGVGAFF.